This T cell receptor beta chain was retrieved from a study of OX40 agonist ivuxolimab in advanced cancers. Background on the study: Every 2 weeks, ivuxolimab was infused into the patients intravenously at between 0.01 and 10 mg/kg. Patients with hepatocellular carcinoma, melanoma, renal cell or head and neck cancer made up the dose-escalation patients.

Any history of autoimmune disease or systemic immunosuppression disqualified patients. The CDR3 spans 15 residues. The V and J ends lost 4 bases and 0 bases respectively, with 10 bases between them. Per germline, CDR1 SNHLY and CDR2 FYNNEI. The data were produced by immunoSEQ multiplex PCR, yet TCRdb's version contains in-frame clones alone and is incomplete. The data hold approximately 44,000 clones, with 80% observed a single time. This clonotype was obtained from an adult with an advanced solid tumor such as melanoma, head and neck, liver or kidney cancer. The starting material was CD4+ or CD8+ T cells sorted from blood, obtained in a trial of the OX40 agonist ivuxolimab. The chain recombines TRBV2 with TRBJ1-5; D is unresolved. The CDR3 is CASSGNSVSNQPQHF. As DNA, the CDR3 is TGTGCCAGCAGTGGTAACTCCGTTAGCAATCAGCCCCAGCATTTT.